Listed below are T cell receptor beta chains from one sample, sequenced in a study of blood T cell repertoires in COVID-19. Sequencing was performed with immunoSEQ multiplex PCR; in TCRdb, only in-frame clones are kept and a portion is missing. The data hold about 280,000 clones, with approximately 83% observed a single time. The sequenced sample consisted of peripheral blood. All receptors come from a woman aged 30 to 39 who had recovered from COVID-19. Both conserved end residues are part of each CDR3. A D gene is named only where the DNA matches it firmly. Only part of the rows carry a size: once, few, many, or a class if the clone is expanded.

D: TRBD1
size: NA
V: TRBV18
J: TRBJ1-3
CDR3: CASSPGTGNTIYF
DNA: TGTGCCAGCTCACCCGGGACAGGGAACACCATATATTTT

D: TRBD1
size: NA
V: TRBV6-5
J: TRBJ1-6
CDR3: CASSYSDRTNSPLHF
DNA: TGTGCCAGCAGTTACTCGGACAGGACTAATTCACCCCTCCACTTT

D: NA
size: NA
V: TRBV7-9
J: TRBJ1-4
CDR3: CASVSSNEKLFF
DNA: TGTGCCAGCGTGTCCTCTAATGAAAAACTGTTTTTT

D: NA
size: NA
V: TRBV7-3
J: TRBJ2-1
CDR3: CASSPWAGGNEQFF
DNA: TGTGCCAGCAGCCCCTGGGCGGGCGGGAATGAGCAGTTCTTC

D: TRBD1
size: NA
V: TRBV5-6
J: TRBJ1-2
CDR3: CASSPETGEIYGYTF
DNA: TGTGCCAGCAGCCCCGAGACAGGGGAAATCTATGGCTACACCTTC

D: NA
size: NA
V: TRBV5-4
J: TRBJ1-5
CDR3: CASSLGPSGVGDQPQHF
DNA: TGTGCCAGCAGCTTGGGGCCCTCGGGGGTAGGAGATCAGCCCCAGCATTTT

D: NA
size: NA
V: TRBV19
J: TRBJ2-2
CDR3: CASNHGSTNTGELFF
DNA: TGTGCCAGTAACCACGGGAGCACGAACACCGGGGAGCTGTTTTTT

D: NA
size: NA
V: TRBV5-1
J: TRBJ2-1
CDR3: CASKALVTNEQFF
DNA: TGCGCCAGCAAGGCACTGGTGACAAATGAGCAGTTCTTC

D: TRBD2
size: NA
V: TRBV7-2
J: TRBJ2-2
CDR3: CASSSGTSGGSTGELFF
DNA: TGTGCCAGCAGCTCCGGGACTAGCGGGGGATCCACCGGGGAGCTGTTTTTT

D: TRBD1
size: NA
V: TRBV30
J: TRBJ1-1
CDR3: CAWSVGTGGFNTEAFF
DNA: TGTGCCTGGAGTGTCGGAACAGGGGGTTTCAACACTGAAGCTTTCTTT

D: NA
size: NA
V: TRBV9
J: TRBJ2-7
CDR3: CASSIGETGTYEQYF
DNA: TGTGCCAGCAGCATTGGTGAGACAGGCACGTACGAGCAGTACTTC

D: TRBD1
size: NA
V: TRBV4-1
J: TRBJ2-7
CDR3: CASSLGTGIYEQYF
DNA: TGCGCCAGCAGCCTAGGGACAGGGATCTACGAGCAGTACTTC

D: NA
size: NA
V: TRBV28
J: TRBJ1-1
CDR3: CASSHTKAFF
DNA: TGTGCCAGCAGCCACACTAAAGCTTTCTTT

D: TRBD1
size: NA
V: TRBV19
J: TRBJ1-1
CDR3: CASTTRTGGLGGTEAFF
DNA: TGTGCCAGTACCACCCGGACAGGGGGATTAGGAGGAACTGAAGCTTTCTTT

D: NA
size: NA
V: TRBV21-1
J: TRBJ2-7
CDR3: CASSKGGTGAVEQYF
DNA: TGTGCCAGCAGCAAAGGTGGGACAGGGGCGGTGGAGCAGTACTTC

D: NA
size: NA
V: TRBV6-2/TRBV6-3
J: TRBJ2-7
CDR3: CASSYTTSSGEQYF
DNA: TGTGCCAGCAGTTACACCACCTCGTCGGGGGAGCAGTACTTC

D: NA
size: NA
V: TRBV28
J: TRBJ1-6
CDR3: CASSPPRGPLHF
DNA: TGTGCCAGCAGCCCCCCCAGGGGACCCCTCCACTTT

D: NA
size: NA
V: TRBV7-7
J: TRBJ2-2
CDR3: CASSSNTGELFF
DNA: TGTGCTAGCAGCTCTAACACCGGGGAGCTGTTTTTT

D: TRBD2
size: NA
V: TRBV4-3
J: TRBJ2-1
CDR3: CASSQDGTSGTYNEQFF
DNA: TGCGCCAGCAGCCAAGATGGGACTAGCGGGACTTACAATGAGCAGTTCTTC

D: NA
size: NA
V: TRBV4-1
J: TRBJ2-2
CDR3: CASRRSRDGELFF
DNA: TGCGCCAGTAGGAGGAGCCGGGACGGGGAGCTGTTTTTT

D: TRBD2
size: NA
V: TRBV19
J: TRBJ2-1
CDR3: CASRGPGLAGGDNEQFF
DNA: TGTGCCAGTAGGGGACCGGGACTAGCGGGAGGAGACAATGAGCAGTTCTTC

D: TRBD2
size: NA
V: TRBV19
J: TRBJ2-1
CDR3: CASSIGTTNNEQFF
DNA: TGTGCCAGTAGTATTGGGACTACGAACAATGAGCAGTTCTTC

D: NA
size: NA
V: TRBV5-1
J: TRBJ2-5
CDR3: CASSSRMTEYQETQYF
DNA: TGCGCCAGCAGCTCTAGAATGACAGAGTACCAAGAGACCCAGTACTTC

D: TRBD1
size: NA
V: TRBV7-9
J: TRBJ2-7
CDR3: CASSSISGTEYVYEQYF
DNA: TGTGCCAGCAGCTCGATTTCCGGGACAGAATACGTCTACGAGCAGTACTTC

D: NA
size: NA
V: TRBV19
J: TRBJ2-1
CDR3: CASVRGNEQFF
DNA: TGTGCCAGTGTTAGGGGGAATGAGCAGTTCTTC

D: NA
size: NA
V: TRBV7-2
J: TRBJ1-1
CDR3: CASSNTVRGTEAFF
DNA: TGTGCCAGCAGCAATACGGTTCGGGGCACTGAAGCTTTCTTT

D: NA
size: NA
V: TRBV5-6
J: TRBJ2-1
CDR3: CASTVLATSSYNEQFF
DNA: TGTGCCAGCACCGTCCTAGCGACAAGCTCCTACAATGAGCAGTTCTTC

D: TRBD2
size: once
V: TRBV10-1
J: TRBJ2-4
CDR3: CASSPGTSGGTAKNIQYF
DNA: TGCGCCAGCAGTCCCGGGACTAGCGGGGGGACTGCCAAAAACATTCAGTACTTC

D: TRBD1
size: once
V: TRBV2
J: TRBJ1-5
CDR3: CASKGQSGGQPQHF
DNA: TGTGCCAGCAAGGGACAGTCGGGGGGGCAGCCCCAGCATTTT

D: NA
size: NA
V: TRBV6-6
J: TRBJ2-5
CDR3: CASSRPGPGQETQYF
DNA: TGTGCCAGCAGTCGGCCGGGTCCCGGACAAGAGACCCAGTACTTC

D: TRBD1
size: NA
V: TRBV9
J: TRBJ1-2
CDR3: CASSMGQGDGYTF
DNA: TGTGCCAGCAGCATGGGACAGGGGGATGGCTACACCTTC

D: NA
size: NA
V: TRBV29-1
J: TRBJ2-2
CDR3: CSVLWGTPNTGELFF
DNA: TGCAGCGTACTATGGGGGACACCGAACACCGGGGAGCTGTTTTTT

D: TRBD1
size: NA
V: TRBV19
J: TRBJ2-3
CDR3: CASSIGAGGLNTDTQYF
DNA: TGTGCCAGTAGTATAGGTGCAGGGGGATTAAACACAGATACGCAGTATTTT

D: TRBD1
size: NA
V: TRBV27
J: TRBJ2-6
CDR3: CASRDRAPGANVLTF
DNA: TGTGCCAGCAGGGACAGGGCCCCTGGGGCCAACGTCCTGACTTTC

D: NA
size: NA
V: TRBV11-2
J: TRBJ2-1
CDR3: CASRNRPNNEQFF
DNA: TGTGCCAGCAGGAACAGGCCGAACAATGAGCAGTTCTTC

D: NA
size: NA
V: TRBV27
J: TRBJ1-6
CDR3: CASSQDNSPLHF
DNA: TGTGCCAGCAGTCAGGATAATTCACCCCTCCACTTT

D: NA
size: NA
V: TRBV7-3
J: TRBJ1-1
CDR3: CASSPSMNTEAFF
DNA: TGTGCCAGCAGCCCATCCATGAACACTGAAGCTTTCTTT

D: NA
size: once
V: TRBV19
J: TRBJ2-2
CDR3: CASSIWGQMVGELFF
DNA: TGTGCCAGTAGTATATGGGGGCAGATGGTCGGGGAGCTGTTTTTT

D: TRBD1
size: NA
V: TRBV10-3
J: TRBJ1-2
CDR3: CAISPADRGDGYTF
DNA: TGTGCCATCAGTCCAGCCGACAGGGGGGATGGCTACACCTTC

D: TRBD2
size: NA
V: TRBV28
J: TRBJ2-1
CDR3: CASSLLTSGSPKQFF
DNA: TGTGCCAGCAGTTTACTGACTAGCGGGAGCCCGAAGCAGTTCTTC

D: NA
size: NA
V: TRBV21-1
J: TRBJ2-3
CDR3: CASSRSLLYGYTDTQYF
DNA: TGTGCCAGCAGCCGGTCGCTCTTGTACGGGTACACAGATACGCAGTATTTT

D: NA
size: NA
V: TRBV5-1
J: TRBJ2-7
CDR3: CASSLAGDRSYEQYF
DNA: TGCGCCAGCAGCTTGGCCGGCGACAGGTCGTACGAGCAGTACTTC

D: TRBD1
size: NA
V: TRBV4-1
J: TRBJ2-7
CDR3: CASSQGQGAVDYEQYF
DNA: TGCGCCAGCAGCCAAGGACAGGGGGCGGTGGACTACGAGCAGTACTTC

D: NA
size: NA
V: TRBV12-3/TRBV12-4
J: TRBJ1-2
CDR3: CASSLDGYGYTF
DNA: TGTGCCAGCAGTTTAGACGGCTATGGCTACACCTTC

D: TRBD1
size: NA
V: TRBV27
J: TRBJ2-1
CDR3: CASSTGANEQFF
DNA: TGTGCCAGCAGTACAGGGGCTAATGAGCAGTTCTTC

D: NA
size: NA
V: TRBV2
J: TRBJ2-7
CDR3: CASRPLAAIYEQYF
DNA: TGTGCCAGCAGACCGCTCGCAGCGATCTACGAGCAGTACTTC

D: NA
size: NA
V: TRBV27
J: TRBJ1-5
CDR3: CASSEQGPHQPQHF
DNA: TGTGCCAGCAGTGAACAGGGTCCCCATCAGCCCCAGCATTTT

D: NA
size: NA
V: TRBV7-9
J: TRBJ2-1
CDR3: CASSFGSSYNEQFF
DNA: TGTGCCAGCAGCTTTGGGAGCTCCTACAATGAGCAGTTCTTC

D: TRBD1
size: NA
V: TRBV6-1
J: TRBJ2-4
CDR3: CASSEAGDRANIQYF
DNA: TGTGCCAGCAGTGAAGCTGGGGACAGGGCGAACATTCAGTACTTC

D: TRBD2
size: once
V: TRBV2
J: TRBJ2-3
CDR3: CASSAGRAGDTQYF
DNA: TGTGCCAGCAGTGCCGGGAGGGCCGGAGATACGCAGTATTTT

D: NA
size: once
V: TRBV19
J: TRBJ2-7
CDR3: CASSIGQGFYEQYF
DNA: TGTGCCAGTAGTATCGGGCAGGGGTTCTACGAGCAGTACTTC

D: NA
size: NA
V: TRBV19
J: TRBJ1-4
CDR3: CASSEPGALGEKLFF
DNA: TGTGCCAGTAGTGAACCGGGAGCCCTGGGGGAAAAACTGTTTTTT

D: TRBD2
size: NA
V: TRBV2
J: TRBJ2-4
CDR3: CASSEARGAKNIQYF
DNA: TGTGCCAGCAGTGAAGCGCGGGGGGCCAAAAACATTCAGTACTTC